The rows below give T cell receptor beta chains drawn from one sample of a study of human T cells and chemical hapten exposure. Each CDR3 protein is one row after TCRdb ran MiXCR on the RACE reads. Among about 120,000 distinct CDR3 sequences listed, around an eighth were seen once. The material was whole blood, obtained in connection with sensitization to the hapten diphenylcyclopropenone (DPC). The receptors shown here come from a woman under 30 with alopecia areata. Some clones in this sample may be carry-over from other donors' samples. Both conserved end residues are part of each CDR3. A D gene is named only where the DNA matches it firmly. Clone size is given for some rows only: seen once, a few or many times, or a class if the clone is expanded.

D gene: TRBD1
clone size: .
J gene: TRBJ2-5
V gene: TRBV7-9
CDR3 DNA: TGTGCCAGCAGCTCCCCCCCCACGACAGGGATAGAGACCCAGTACTTC
CDR3 protein: CASSSPPTTGIETQYF

D gene: .
clone size: .
J gene: TRBJ1-5
V gene: TRBV6-2/TRBV6-3
CDR3 DNA: TGTGCCAGCAGCCGAGTCGGGGGTCAGCCCCAGCATTTT
CDR3 protein: CASSRVGGQPQHF

D gene: .
clone size: many
J gene: TRBJ1-3
V gene: TRBV20-1
CDR3 DNA: TGCAGTGTCGGGACCGGAAACACCATATATTTT
CDR3 protein: CSVGTGNTIYF

D gene: .
clone size: many
J gene: TRBJ2-7
V gene: TRBV20-1
CDR3 DNA: TGCAGTGCTAGCGACGCTGGCTACGAGCAGTACTTC
CDR3 protein: CSASDAGYEQYF

D gene: .
clone size: many
J gene: TRBJ1-5
V gene: TRBV19
CDR3 DNA: TGTGCCAGTAGTAGTGCTCTGGTTCATCAGCCCCAGCATTTT
CDR3 protein: CASSSALVHQPQHF

D gene: TRBD2
clone size: many
J gene: TRBJ2-7
V gene: TRBV7-9
CDR3 DNA: TGTGCCAGCAGCGCCGGGACTAGCGGGGGGAAATACGAGCAGTACTTC
CDR3 protein: CASSAGTSGGKYEQYF

D gene: TRBD1
clone size: many
J gene: TRBJ2-5
V gene: TRBV6-1
CDR3 DNA: TGTGCCAGCAGTAGACAGGGGCAAGAGACCCAGTACTTC
CDR3 protein: CASSRQGQETQYF

D gene: .
clone size: .
J gene: TRBJ2-2
V gene: TRBV7-6
CDR3 DNA: TGTGCCAGCACCCGAGACCCCAGCCGGGCTTCTGGGACCGGGGAGCTGTTTTTT
CDR3 protein: CASTRDPSRASGTGELFF

D gene: .
clone size: .
J gene: TRBJ2-3
V gene: TRBV21-1
CDR3 DNA: TGTGCCAGCAGCAACCTAGCGGGGGGGCTGGGCACAGATACGCAGTATTTT
CDR3 protein: CASSNLAGGLGTDTQYF

D gene: .
clone size: many
J gene: TRBJ2-1
V gene: TRBV11-3
CDR3 DNA: TGTGCCAGCAGCTTATCTGACGGGGGCAACTGGAATGAGCAGTTCTTC
CDR3 protein: CASSLSDGGNWNEQFF

D gene: TRBD1
clone size: few
J gene: TRBJ2-7
V gene: TRBV2
CDR3 DNA: TGTGCCAGCGGTTCCGGGACAGGGACCTACGAGCAGTACTTC
CDR3 protein: CASGSGTGTYEQYF

D gene: TRBD1
clone size: few
J gene: TRBJ1-2
V gene: TRBV3-1
CDR3 DNA: TGTGCCAGCAGCCGACAGGGACAGGGGGCGCGAGGCTACACCTTC
CDR3 protein: CASSRQGQGARGYTF

D gene: TRBD1
clone size: few
J gene: TRBJ1-1
V gene: TRBV20-1
CDR3 DNA: TGCAGTGCCCCACAGGGGGCGGGGGGTACTGAAGCTTTCTTT
CDR3 protein: CSAPQGAGGTEAFF

D gene: .
clone size: .
J gene: TRBJ1-6
V gene: TRBV7-2
CDR3 DNA: TGTGCCAGCAGCACCGGGACACCGAATTCACCCCTCCACTTT
CDR3 protein: CASSTGTPNSPLHF

D gene: .
clone size: .
J gene: TRBJ1-6
V gene: TRBV7-8
CDR3 DNA: TGTGCCAGCAGCTTAGAAAGCCAGTATAATTCACCCCTCCACTTT
CDR3 protein: CASSLESQYNSPLHF

D gene: .
clone size: many
J gene: TRBJ1-1
V gene: TRBV6-2/TRBV6-3
CDR3 DNA: TGTGCCAGCCTGGACATTGGAACTGAAGCTTTCTTT
CDR3 protein: CASLDIGTEAFF

D gene: .
clone size: many
J gene: TRBJ2-1
V gene: TRBV6-1
CDR3 DNA: TGTGCCAGCAGGCCACCGGGGCCTAACAATGAGCAGTTCTTC
CDR3 protein: CASRPPGPNNEQFF

D gene: .
clone size: .
J gene: TRBJ2-7
V gene: TRBV20-1
CDR3 DNA: TGCAGTGCTACGGACACCCGATACTCCTACGAGCAGTACTTC
CDR3 protein: CSATDTRYSYEQYF

D gene: .
clone size: .
J gene: TRBJ2-6
V gene: TRBV28
CDR3 DNA: TGTGCCAGCAGTCCCCAGGGGCAGGGAGAGGTCGGGGCCAACGTCCTGACTTTC
CDR3 protein: CASSPQGQGEVGANVLTF

D gene: TRBD2
clone size: .
J gene: TRBJ2-3
V gene: TRBV28
CDR3 DNA: TGTGCCAGCAGTTTAAGCGGGGGGTTTCCCGATACGCAGTATTTT
CDR3 protein: CASSLSGGFPDTQYF

D gene: .
clone size: many
J gene: TRBJ2-7
V gene: TRBV25-1
CDR3 DNA: TGTGCCAGCAGTGAATATCAGGGATCCTACGAGCAGTACTTC
CDR3 protein: CASSEYQGSYEQYF

D gene: TRBD2
clone size: few
J gene: TRBJ2-3
V gene: TRBV19
CDR3 DNA: TGTGCCAGTAGTATCTCTGGCGGGGGGGGTGCGGGAGATACGCAGTATTTT
CDR3 protein: CASSISGGGGAGDTQYF

D gene: TRBD1
clone size: few
J gene: TRBJ1-6
V gene: TRBV12-3/TRBV12-4
CDR3 DNA: TGTGCCAGCAGTTTCAGGGGGGATTCACCCCTCCACTTT
CDR3 protein: CASSFRGDSPLHF

D gene: .
clone size: .
J gene: TRBJ1-2
V gene: TRBV7-2
CDR3 DNA: TGTGCCAGCAGCCAGCTAGTAGACTATGGCTACACCTTC
CDR3 protein: CASSQLVDYGYTF

D gene: TRBD1
clone size: .
J gene: TRBJ1-6
V gene: TRBV6-2/TRBV6-3
CDR3 DNA: TGTGCCAGCAGTTACTCGCGGGACAGGTCAGACTCACCCCTCCACTTT
CDR3 protein: CASSYSRDRSDSPLHF

D gene: .
clone size: .
J gene: TRBJ2-7
V gene: TRBV19
CDR3 DNA: TGTGCCAGTAGTATAAGGAGTCTTGGCCAGGTAGTACCCTACGAGCAGTACTTC
CDR3 protein: CASSIRSLGQVVPYEQYF

D gene: TRBD1
clone size: few
J gene: TRBJ2-7
V gene: TRBV12-3/TRBV12-4
CDR3 DNA: TGTGCCAGCAGTACGGGGACAGGGACCTACGAGCAGTACTTC
CDR3 protein: CASSTGTGTYEQYF

D gene: .
clone size: .
J gene: TRBJ2-3
V gene: TRBV2
CDR3 DNA: TGTGCCAGCAGACTCTCCGGACCGATAAATACGCAGTATTTT
CDR3 protein: CASRLSGPINTQYF

D gene: TRBD1
clone size: .
J gene: TRBJ1-5
V gene: TRBV2
CDR3 DNA: TGTGCCAGCAGGGACAGGGGGCTGAGCAATCAGCCCCAGCATTTT
CDR3 protein: CASRDRGLSNQPQHF

D gene: TRBD2
clone size: few
J gene: TRBJ2-2
V gene: TRBV12-3/TRBV12-4
CDR3 DNA: TGTGCCAGCAGTTTTGCGGGGGTCGCGAACACCGGGGAGCTGTTTTTT
CDR3 protein: CASSFAGVANTGELFF

D gene: .
clone size: .
J gene: TRBJ2-2
V gene: TRBV11-1
CDR3 DNA: TGTGCCAGCAGTTACTCCGGCGCGGCAGTGCTGTTTTTT
CDR3 protein: CASSYSGAAVLFF

D gene: TRBD2
clone size: few
J gene: TRBJ2-5
V gene: TRBV7-6
CDR3 DNA: TGTGCCAGCAACGCCCTGCTAGCGGGGGCGCAAGAGACCCAGTACTTC
CDR3 protein: CASNALLAGAQETQYF

D gene: .
clone size: many
J gene: TRBJ1-5
V gene: TRBV7-2
CDR3 DNA: TGTGCCAGCAGCCCACAGGGTTCTCAGCCCCAGCATTTT
CDR3 protein: CASSPQGSQPQHF